What follows are 21 T cell receptor beta chains derived from one specimen sequenced in a study of T cell repertoires in cytomegalovirus infection. TCRdb re-called the reads through MiXCR, storing one row per CDR3 protein. The sample includes roughly 280,000 distinct CDR3 sequences, roughly 10% seen only once; the top ten take about 15%. Sequenced input: PBMCs. The receptor source for this set is a human donor in good health (CMV status not recorded). Some clones in this sample may be carry-over from other donors' samples.

This clonotype appeared a few times. The chain joins TRBV7-2 to TRBJ1-1, with 8 positions matching TRBD1. The junction had 12 bases not matched to a gene; V was cut back by 5 bases and J by 4 bases. CDR3 size: 16 residues. CDR1 and CDR2 (germline): SGHTA, FQGNSA. CDR3 in amino acids: CASSPPWTGWRTEAFF. The CDR3 bases are TGTGCCAGCAGCCCTCCTTGGACAGGGTGGCGCACTGAAGCTTTCTTT.

This clonotype came up many times. This chain joins TRBV6-2 or TRBV6-3 and TRBJ1-5; perhaps TRBD1 as D (5 bases). V shed 7 bases and J shed 1 base, with 20 bases lying between them. The CDR3 length is 17 residues. Per germline, CDR1 MNHEY and CDR2 SVGEGT. CDR3 loop: CASTQSGGGRSNQPQHF. CDR3 coding DNA: TGTGCCAGCACTCAATCGGGGGGGGGACGGAGCAATCAGCCCCAGCATTTT.

A word on this clonotype: One junction end disagrees with the germline gene, perhaps due to a read error. This chain connects TRBV28 to TRBJ2-3; TRBD2 matches 7 bases. Germline CDR1 MDHEN, CDR2 SYDVKM. This CDR3 spans 17 amino acids. DNA for the CDR3: TGTGCCAGCAGGTTATCAACTAGCGCCGGCCGCACAGATACGCAGTATTTT. Its protein product is CASRLSTSAGRTDTQYF.

This clonotype was counted only a few times. V is TRBV6-1 and J is TRBJ2-4; 8 bases fit TRBD1. Germline values: CDR1 MNHNS, CDR2 SASEGT. V shed 6 bases and J 2 bases; nucleotides not matched to a gene: 6. The CDR3 totals 15 residues. The CDR3 DNA sequence: TGTGCCAGCAGCCCACAGGGGGGTCCCAAAAACATTCAGTACTTC. The encoded protein is CASSPQGGPKNIQYF.

Only a few counts were recorded for this clonotype. The V call is TRBV2, the J call TRBJ2-3, with no clear D. Germline CDR1 reads SNHLY; CDR2 reads FYNNEI. V was trimmed by 7 bases and J by 4 bases, leaving 9 bases between them. CDR3 length equals 12 residues. Here the CDR3 DNA reads TGTGCCAGCAAAGCGAGAGCAGATACGCAGTATTTT. Its protein is CASKARADTQYF.

This rearrangement joins TRBV20-1 to TRBJ2-5, with 7 bases fitting TRBD1. J lost 2 bases, V lost 6 bases, and 12 bases had no gene match. The CDR3 is 15 residues long. Germline V gene data show CDR1 as DFQATT and CDR2 as SNEGSKA (reference sequence). CDR3 residues: CSAVDRNKPQETQYF. The CDR3 bases are TGCAGTGCCGTGGACAGGAATAAACCTCAAGAGACCCAGTACTTC.

This clonotype has just a few counts. The V and J genes are TRBV18 and TRBJ2-2; D remains unclear. Trimming removed 1 base from V and 9 bases from J, with 9 bases in between. The germline V gene has CDR1 KGHSH and CDR2 LQKENI. This CDR3 comprises 13 residues. Written as DNA, the CDR3 is TGTGCCAGCTCACCACAGTCGAATCGGGAGCTGTTTTTT. Translation: CASSPQSNRELFF. Using reference TRBV18 and TRBJ2-2 for the parts outside the CDR3, the full variable domain is NAGVMQNPRHLVRRRGQEARLRCSPMKGHSHVYWYRQLPEEGLKFMVYLQKENIIDESGMPKERFSAEFPKEGPSILRIQQVVRGDSAAYFCASSPQSNRELFFGEGSRLTVL.

This clonotype was seen a few times. The chain uses TRBV29-1 and TRBJ2-7; D is undetermined. The CDR3 loop spans 12 amino acids. Trimming stripped 6 bases from V and 1 base from J, with 10 bases between. CDR1 is SQVTM, CDR2 ANQGSEA, per germline. CDR3: CSVAPGSYEQYF. DNA of the CDR3: TGCAGCGTAGCCCCGGGTTCCTACGAGCAGTACTTC.

This clonotype has just a few counts. The chain recombines TRBV12-3 or TRBV12-4 with TRBJ2-1; D gene ambiguous. The CDR3 totals 10 residues. V dropped 6 bases and J dropped 12 bases, with 9 bases sitting between them. The CDR3 nucleotides are TGTGCCAGCAGCGCGGCTTGGCAGTTCTTC. As protein: CASSAAWQFF.

This clonotype occurred many times. This chain uses TRBV6-5 with TRBJ1-4; 9 bases line up with TRBD1. J gave up 8 bases and V 2 bases, and 6 bases lay outside the gene matches. This CDR3 is 15 amino acids long. The germline V gene encodes CDR1 MNHEY and CDR2 SVGAGI. For the CDR3, the DNA is TGTGCCAGCAGTTACACCGGGACAGGGTACGAAAAACTGTTTTTT. This codes for CASSYTGTGYEKLFF.

This clonotype occurred many times. The chain employs TRBV12-3 or TRBV12-4 and TRBJ2-5; D call uncertain. V dropped 5 bases and J dropped 7 bases, with 8 bases sitting between them. The CDR3 has 11 amino acids. As DNA, the CDR3 is TGTGCCAGCAGTGCCTCCTCGACCCAGTACTTC. Translation gives CASSASSTQYF.

V is TRBV7-9 and J is TRBJ2-1; 15 bases align to TRBD2. V shed 5 bases and J 9 bases; nucleotides not matched to a gene: 11. This CDR3 has 17 amino acids. Looked up from germline, CDR1 is SEHNR and CDR2 is FQNEAQ (reference sequence). The CDR3 DNA reads as TGTGCCAGCAGCCCCCAACCGGGACTAGCGGGAGGAGGTGAGCAGTTCTTC. Residues: CASSPQPGLAGGGEQFF.

This clonotype has more than one count but fewer than ten. J is TRBJ1-1 and V is TRBV7-2; D unclear. CDR3 length: 14 residues. Deletions cut 5 bases from V and 2 bases from J, with 12 bases between. Germline CDR1 SGHTA, CDR2 FQGNSA. The CDR3 protein is CASSLVGINTEAFF. CDR3 DNA: TGTGCCAGCAGCCTTGTAGGAATTAACACTGAAGCTTTCTTT.

This clonotype came up a few times. The chain couples TRBV6-1 to TRBJ1-1; weak D call: TRBD1 (5 bases). CDR3 size: 15 residues. The V and J ends lost 10 bases and 6 bases respectively, with 24 bases between them. The V gene's germline CDR1 is MNHNS and CDR2 SASEGT. The CDR3 sequence: CATLGVETVEPEAFF. CDR3 nucleotide sequence: TGTGCCACCCTAGGTGTAGAGACAGTGGAGCCTGAAGCTTTCTTT.

CDR3 nucleotides: TGCAGTGCTAGAGATTGCGTAGGACTCAGCACAGATACGCAGTATTTT. This gives the protein CSARDCVGLSTDTQYF. The chain combines TRBV20-1 with TRBJ2-3; possibly TRBD2 for D (5 bases). Germline-derived CDR1 and CDR2 are DFQATT and SNEGSKA (reference sequence). With 0 bases removed from V and 0 bases from J, the gap between germline ends came to 13 bases. This CDR3 spans 16 amino acids.

This chain uses TRBV5-1 with TRBJ2-1; TRBD1 matches at 10 bases. Germline assignment: CDR1 SGHRS and CDR2 YFSETQ. J lost 4 bases, V lost 0 bases, and 7 bases had no gene match. This CDR3 spans 17 amino acids. DNA of the CDR3: TGCGCCAGCAGCTTGGTGGGGACAGGGGCTGGTTACAATGAGCAGTTCTTC. It is translated as CASSLVGTGAGYNEQFF.

There are many counts of this clonotype. The V gene is TRBV7-2, the J gene TRBJ1-2; unclear D gene. The CDR3 is 17 amino acids. The ends were cut back, 5 bases at V and 8 bases at J, with 27 bases in the middle. The germline CDR1 and CDR2 sequences are SGHTA and FQGNSA. The CDR3 region has the DNA TGTGCCAGCAGCCCAGTTGGCGGCCTCCTCTCACTTCAGGGCTACACCTTC. The encoded protein is CASSPVGGLLSLQGYTF.

This clonotype has at least ten counts. This chain connects TRBV7-2 to TRBJ2-7, with 7 positions matching TRBD2. Germline V lookup: CDR1 SGHTA, CDR2 FQGNSA. The V segment lost 2 bases and the J segment 5 bases; nucleotides outside the gene matches: 3. There are 13 residues in the CDR3. In DNA form, the CDR3 reads TGTGCCAGCAGCTTAAGACTAGCAAACGAGCAGTACTTC. As protein: CASSLRLANEQYF.

This clonotype has at least ten counts. The chain links TRBV12-3 or TRBV12-4 to TRBJ2-7; 10 bases line up with TRBD2. Germline trimming cut 2 bases from V and 6 bases from J; bases unmatched to any gene: 4. The CDR3 spans 14 residues. CDR3 protein: CASSLQSSGGEQYF. CDR3 nucleotide sequence: TGTGCCAGCAGTTTACAGTCTAGCGGGGGCGAGCAGTACTTC.

This clonotype has ten or more counts. This chain links TRBV7-2 with TRBJ2-5, with D possibly being TRBD1 (5 bases). Germline values: CDR1 SGHTA, CDR2 FQGNSA. The ends were cut back, 0 bases at V and 5 bases at J, with 13 bases in the middle. This CDR3 is 15 amino acids long. CDR3 region: CASSLAGRDRETQYF. The DNA for the CDR3 is TGTGCCAGCAGCTTAGCTGGCAGGGATAGGGAGACCCAGTACTTC.

Ten or more counts support this clonotype. J is TRBJ1-5 and V is TRBV7-2, with D maybe TRBD1 (6 bases). Trimming removed 4 bases from V and 6 bases from J, with 16 bases in between. Per germline, CDR1 SGHTA and CDR2 FQGNSA. The CDR3 spans 15 residues. The CDR3 DNA reads as TGTGCCAGCAGCTCCCAGGCGGGGGCCTTTCAGCCCCAGCATTTT. Its protein product is CASSSQAGAFQPQHF.